This TCR beta chain was obtained from a study of CD8+ T cells in alopecia areata. Study overall: Each day, treated patients took oral tofacitinib twice, at 5 to 10 mg per dose. Study-level points and caveats: Among the cells sequenced in scalp samples are also the resident alphabeta T cells of normal skin.

Alopecia areata patients provided lesional scalp punch biopsies and peripheral blood. PBMCs were stained for CD3, CD4 and CD8, and CD4+ and CD8+ T cells were sorted. Germline CDR1 and CDR2: SQVTM and ANQGSEA. The CDR3 length is 14 residues. V lost 4 bases and J lost 0, with 10 bases in between. In each case, RNA was isolated and then reverse transcribed into cDNA as the sequencing template. TCRdb keeps only in-frame clones here, not all; method: immunoSEQ multiplex PCR. Of 110,000 to 150,000 clones listed, around 49% are singletons. Worth noting for this clone: Its antigen is currently unknown.

This chain connects TRBV29-1 to TRBJ2-4; D gene unclear. The clonotype comes from a human donor with alopecia areata. Sequencing used CD4+ T cells sorted from blood, obtained at week 0. The DNA for the CDR3 is TGCAGCGTTGTTAGCCAGCTAGCCAAAAACATTCAGTACTTC. Protein product: CSVVSQLAKNIQYF.